This T cell receptor (beta chain) derives from a study of T cells in Graves' hyperthyroidism and ophthalmopathy. This clonotype was seen at least ten times. What was amplified from RNA transcripts were TCR beta CDR3 regions. Carried out on the TCR CDR3, a first-round RT-PCR used the HTBI primer set. From the multiplex PCR reads, TCRdb called clonotypes with MiXCR, one entry per CDR3 protein. The sample has 550,000 to 800,000 distinct CDR3 sequences; 15% to 20% are singletons. V lost 0 bases, J lost 8 bases, and 14 bases lay in between. This CDR3 has 14 amino acids. The germline V gene encodes CDR1 GTSNPN and CDR2 SVGIG (reference sequence).

The sample comprised blood. The receptor was derived from a man in his fifties with Graves' hyperthyroidism. The chain carries TRBV30 and TRBJ1-5; possible D gene TRBD1, 6 bases. CDR3 in amino acids: CAWSVGGGPKPQHF. In DNA form, the CDR3 reads TGTGCCTGGAGTGTAGGTGGGGGGCCGAAGCCCCAGCATTTT.